The next 28 T cell receptor beta chains were all read from a single sample in a study of blood T cell repertoires in COVID-19 (dated by TCRdb to the early 2020s). Libraries were prepared through the immunoSEQ multiplex PCR assay. TCRdb holds this immuneACCESS table with in-frame rearrangements only. Some clones are missing; in checked studies, unresolved V genes explain under half, and the rest has no known cause. Present in this sample are about 250,000 clones, 88% of which were seen just once. The top ten clonotypes cover under 3.5% of the sample. The source material was PBMCs or T cells enriched from blood (not recorded which). These receptors originate from a woman aged 45-60 years who had recovered from COVID-19.

This clone was found a few times. The gene calls are TRBV5-1 and TRBJ1-1; the match to TRBD1 covers 8 bases. Germline V gives CDR1 SGHRS, CDR2 YFSETQ. V trimming: 4 bases; J trimming: 1 base; junction bases outside the gene matches: 6. This CDR3 region has 15 residues. The CDR3 protein is CASSGGQGPNTEAFF. The CDR3 DNA reads TGCGCCAGCAGCGGAGGACAGGGCCCGAACACTGAAGCTTTCTTT.

This CDR3 reads CASSQRESDTGELFF. CDR3 bases: TGTGCCAGCAGCCAGCGGGAGTCGGACACCGGGGAGCTGTTTTTT. This chain uses TRBV7-8 with TRBJ2-2; 8 bases agree with TRBD2. V dropped 5 bases and J dropped 3; count of bases not matched to a gene: 5. This CDR3 is 15 amino acids long. Germline V gene sequence: CDR1 SGHVS, CDR2 FQNEAQ.

The V gene is TRBV20-1, the J gene TRBJ1-5; 7 bases line up with TRBD1. V gave up 3 bases and J gave up 2 bases; unmatched junction bases: 4. The CDR3 is 14 amino acids. Germline-derived CDR1 and CDR2 are DFQATT and SNEGSKA (reference sequence). The CDR3 DNA reads as TGCAGTGCTAGTGGAACAGGGGGCAATCAGCCCCAGCATTTT. As protein: CSASGTGGNQPQHF.

The chain links TRBV18 to TRBJ2-7; 14 nucleotides match TRBD2. The CDR3 runs 14 residues. After removal of 6 bases from V and 3 bases from J, the junction contained 1 base not matched to a gene. Looked up from germline, CDR1 is KGHSH and CDR2 is LQKENI. The CDR3 protein is CASSGTSGSYEQYF. CDR3 bases: TGTGCCAGCTCGGGGACTAGCGGGAGCTACGAGCAGTACTTC. The variable domain in full, with the rest retrieved from reference TRBV18 and TRBJ2-7, is NAGVMQNPRHLVRRRGQEARLRCSPMKGHSHVYWYRQLPEEGLKFMVYLQKENIIDESGMPKERFSAEFPKEGPSILRIQQVVRGDSAAYFCASSGTSGSYEQYFGPGTRLTVT.

V is TRBV7-2 and J is TRBJ1-4; 7 bases are shared with TRBD1. V gave up 1 base and J gave up 5 bases; unmatched junction bases: 1. Germline V gene sequence: CDR1 SGHTA, CDR2 FQGNSA. The CDR3 is 14 amino acids. Here the CDR3 reads CASSLGDSNEKLFF. CDR3 bases: TGTGCCAGCAGCTTAGGGGACAGCAATGAAAAACTGTTTTTT.

This clone has only a few counts. This chain uses TRBV28 with TRBJ1-2; TRBD1 aligns across 8 bases. V shed 7 bases and J 7 bases; nucleotides not matched to a gene: 8. Germline-derived CDR1 and CDR2 are MDHEN and SYDVKM. This CDR3 spans 13 amino acids. CDR3 bases: TGTGCCAGCACTCTGGGACAGGCCCCTGGCTACACCTTC. This sequence encodes CASTLGQAPGYTF.

The chain combines TRBV12-3 or TRBV12-4 with TRBJ2-7, with 7 bases lining up with TRBD1. The CDR3 has 13 residues. J gave up 0 bases and V 7 bases, and 3 bases lay outside the gene matches. The CDR3: CASNDRASYEQYF. DNA of the CDR3: TGTGCCAGCAACGACAGGGCCTCCTACGAGCAGTACTTC.

The genes are TRBV30 and TRBJ1-5; D may be TRBD1 (5 bases). V lost 1 base and J 4 bases, leaving 11 bases between the germline ends. The CDR3 spans 14 residues. In germline, CDR1 is GTSNPN, CDR2 SVGIG (reference sequence). The CDR3, as DNA: TGTGCCTGGAGTGGGGGCCTCGGGAATCAGCCCCAGCATTTT. Encoded protein: CAWSGGLGNQPQHF. Together with reference TRBV30 and TRBJ1-5, the CDR3 gives the full variable domain: SQTIHQWPATLVQPVGSPLSLECTVEGTSNPNLYWYRQAAGRGLQLLFYSVGIGQISSEVPQNLSASRPQDRQFILSSKKLLLSDSGFYLCAWSGGLGNQPQHFGDGTRLSIL.

This clone has ten or more counts. V and J are TRBV7-2 and TRBJ1-1; D unclear. CDR1 SGHTA and CDR2 FQGNSA come from the germline V gene. V was cut by 5 bases and J by 5 bases, with 15 bases left in between. This CDR3 contains 14 residues. The CDR3 DNA is TGTGCCAGCAGCCTAAACCCGGGTCGGACTGAAGCTTTCTTT. Amino acids: CASSLNPGRTEAFF. Combining the CDR3 with reference TRBV7-2 and TRBJ1-1 gives the whole variable domain GAGVSQSPSNKVTEKGKDVELRCDPISGHTALYWYRQSLGQGLEFLIYFQGNSAPDKSGLPSDRFSAERTGGSVSTLTIQRTQQEDSAVYLCASSLNPGRTEAFFGQGTRLTVV.

This clone has only one observation. The V call is TRBV7-9, the J call TRBJ1-2; 9 nucleotides line up with TRBD1. Trimming took 0 bases from V and 13 from J; bases not matched to a gene: 6. There are 13 residues in the CDR3. Germline V gene lookup returns CDR1 SEHNR and CDR2 FQNEAQ (reference sequence). The CDR3 is CASSLAGTGSATF. The CDR3 coding sequence is TGTGCCAGCAGCTTAGCCGGGACAGGGAGTGCCACCTTC.

V gene TRBV4-1 combines with J gene TRBJ2-1, with 8 bases matching TRBD2. With V trimmed by 3 bases and J by 0 bases, 13 bases remained unmatched. From germline, CDR1 is MGHRA and CDR2 YSYEKL. CDR3 size: 19 residues. CDR3 protein: CASSQTDEGTRGSYNEQFF. DNA of the CDR3: TGCGCCAGCAGCCAGACCGACGAAGGGACTAGGGGCTCCTACAATGAGCAGTTCTTC.

This chain connects TRBV5-4 to TRBJ2-3; D may be TRBD2 (5 bases). The CDR3 is made up of 16 amino acids. Germline V lookup: CDR1 SGHNT, CDR2 YYREEE (reference sequence). Trimming took 4 bases from V and 2 from J, leaving 17 bases between them. CDR3 coding DNA: TGTGCCAGCAGCACCACGGACTTCTCATCCACAGATACGCAGTATTTT. Translated, it gives CASSTTDFSSTDTQYF.

The chain recombines TRBV19 with TRBJ1-5, with D possibly being TRBD1 (5 bases). The V gene's germline CDR1 is LNHDA and CDR2 SQIVND (reference sequence). CDR3 length: 13 amino acids. Trimming pared 8 bases from V and 3 bases from J, leaving 11 bases between. The chain's CDR3 is CASQDTLNQPQHF. In DNA, the CDR3 is TGTGCCAGTCAGGACACCCTCAATCAGCCCCAGCATTTT.

The chain links TRBV28 to TRBJ1-1, with 7 positions matching TRBD1. With 6 bases clipped from V and 7 bases from J, the junction kept 26 bases outside the gene matches. Germline CDR1 and CDR2: MDHEN and SYDVKM. The CDR3 runs to 19 residues. As DNA, the CDR3 is TGTGCCAGCAGGGGAAACCCCCCCCCAATCAGACAGGGACTCATTGAAGCTTTCTTT. The encoded protein is CASRGNPPPIRQGLIEAFF. Supplemented by reference TRBV28 and TRBJ1-1, the full variable domain reads DVKVTQSSRYLVKRTGEKVFLECVQDMDHENMFWYRQDPGLGLRLIYFSYDVKMKEKGDIPEGYSVSREKKERFSLILESASTNQTSMYLCASRGNPPPIRQGLIEAFFGQGTRLTVV.

The chain is built from TRBV21-1 and TRBJ2-2; no DNA check was done on the table's D call, TRBD2. TRBV21-1 is classified as a pseudogene. CDR3 length: 17 residues. CDR3 bases: TGTGCCAGCAGCAAAGTTTTCGGGGGGTCGAACACCGGGGAGCTGTTTTTT. Its translation is CASSKVFGGSNTGELFF.

The rearrangement joins TRBV6-5 to TRBJ2-7; tentative D call: TRBD2 (6 bases). The CDR3 has 15 residues. V was shortened by 6 bases and J by 4 bases, with 19 bases between the two germline ends. The germline gives CDR1 MNHEY, CDR2 SVGAGI. The CDR3, as DNA: TGTGCCAGCAGCCTCACCGGGACTTCCTCGTACGAGCAGTACTTC. This sequence encodes CASSLTGTSSYEQYF.

This clone occurred once. The V and J genes are TRBV6-5 and TRBJ1-1; perhaps TRBD1 as D (6 bases). Germline CDR1 reads MNHEY; CDR2 reads SVGAGI. The CDR3 loop spans 15 amino acids. V lost 1 base and J 4 bases, leaving 13 bases between the germline ends. CDR3 protein: CASSYLDSRGTEAFF. The CDR3 nucleotides are TGTGCCAGCAGTTACTTGGACAGTCGGGGCACTGAAGCTTTCTTT.

The rearrangement uses TRBV28 and TRBJ1-2; D possibly corresponds to TRBD1 (5 bases). Looked up from germline, CDR1 is MDHEN and CDR2 is SYDVKM. V shed 0 bases and J shed 7 bases, with 15 bases lying between them. The CDR3 runs to 15 residues. CDR3 sequence: CASSLWAPGYSGYTF. In DNA form, the CDR3 reads TGTGCCAGCAGTTTATGGGCCCCAGGGTACTCTGGCTACACCTTC.

The gene calls are TRBV15 and TRBJ1-1; D is perhaps TRBD1 (6 bases). Germline loops: CDR1 LNHNV, CDR2 YYDKDF (reference sequence). Trimming pared 3 bases from V and 10 bases from J, leaving 9 bases between. This CDR3 has 11 amino acids. CDR3 nucleotide sequence: TGTGCCACCAGCAGCGAGGACAGAGCTTTCTTT. The encoded protein is CATSSEDRAFF.

The chain uses TRBV5-6 and TRBJ2-7, with D uncertain. The CDR3 length is 13 residues. V lost 4 bases and J lost 0, with 8 bases in between. Germline-derived CDR1 and CDR2 are SGHDT and YYEEEE. CDR3 amino acids: CASSPLPSYEQYF. CDR3 sequence (DNA): TGTGCCAGCAGCCCTCTTCCCTCCTACGAGCAGTACTTC.

The chain couples TRBV7-2 to TRBJ2-5, with D uncertain. CDR3 length equals 13 residues. V was clipped by 4 bases and J by 4 bases, with 10 bases between them. Germline CDR1 SGHTA, CDR2 FQGNSA. CDR3 sequence (DNA): TGTGCCAGCAGCTCTCGGGTACTAGAGACCCAGTACTTC. This encodes CASSSRVLETQYF.

The chain couples TRBV6-1 to TRBJ2-7, with 13 bases fitting TRBD2. CDR3 length: 20 amino acids. The V gene's germline CDR1 is MNHNS and CDR2 SASEGT. V was pared by 3 bases and J by 1 base, with 15 bases of the junction left unmatched. The CDR3, as DNA: TGTGCCAGCAGTGACGTAGGACTAGCGGGAGTAAGTTCCTGGTCCTACGAGCAGTACTTC. Protein product: CASSDVGLAGVSSWSYEQYF.

V gene TRBV11-3 combines with J gene TRBJ2-7; 7 bases line up with TRBD1. CDR3 length equals 14 residues. V dropped 9 bases and J dropped 2; count of bases not matched to a gene: 10. CDR1 is SGHNT, CDR2 YENEEA, per germline. CDR3 sequence: CARGAGTAAYEQYF. The CDR3 region has the DNA TGTGCCAGAGGGGCCGGGACAGCGGCCTACGAGCAGTACTTC.

This clone appeared a single time. The rearrangement joins TRBV27 to TRBJ2-7; D ambiguous. Per the germline V gene, CDR1 is MNHEY and CDR2 is SMNVEV (reference sequence). V was shortened by 5 bases and J by 4 bases, with 12 bases between the two germline ends. The CDR3 contains 13 residues. The CDR3 DNA sequence: TGTGCCAGCAGTCCCCGCCCCAGGTACGAGCAGTACTTC. It yields the protein CASSPRPRYEQYF.

The chain employs TRBV5-5 and TRBJ1-5, with 7 bases fitting TRBD1. The CDR3 loop spans 16 amino acids. Germline V gives CDR1 SGHKS, CDR2 YYEKEE (reference sequence). With 2 bases clipped from V and 0 bases from J, the junction kept 5 bases outside the gene matches. The chain's CDR3 is CASSLQGPVSNQPQHF. CDR3 nucleotide sequence: TGTGCCAGCAGCTTACAGGGGCCCGTTAGCAATCAGCCCCAGCATTTT.

The chain employs TRBV4-2 and TRBJ2-1; 10 positions agree with TRBD2. Germline values: CDR1 LGHNA, CDR2 YNFKEQ. This CDR3 has 17 amino acids. The J segment lost 8 bases and the V segment lost 4 bases, leaving 14 bases of the junction unmatched. The CDR3, as DNA: TGTGCCAGCAGCCCCGCTGATAATAGCGGGAGGAGCGATGAGCAGTTCTTC. It specifies CASSPADNSGRSDEQFF.

The V gene is TRBV30, the J gene TRBJ2-2, with 9 nucleotides matching TRBD1. This CDR3 spans 15 amino acids. Germline V gene sequence: CDR1 GTSNPN, CDR2 SVGIG (reference sequence). With 6 bases clipped from V and 5 bases from J, the junction kept 10 bases outside the gene matches. The CDR3 sequence: CACPGTGRGTGELFF. The CDR3 DNA reads as TGTGCCTGCCCTGGGACAGGGAGAGGGACCGGGGAGCTGTTTTTT. Supplemented by reference TRBV30 and TRBJ2-2, the full variable domain reads SQTIHQWPATLVQPVGSPLSLECTVEGTSNPNLYWYRQAAGRGLQLLFYSVGIGQISSEVPQNLSASRPQDRQFILSSKKLLLSDSGFYLCACPGTGRGTGELFFGEGSRLTVL.

The chain combines TRBV28 with TRBJ2-3, with 11 bases lining up with TRBD2. Germline CDR1 reads MDHEN; CDR2 reads SYDVKM. The CDR3 consists of 16 residues. V shed 6 bases and J 2 bases; nucleotides not matched to a gene: 7. The CDR3 protein is CASRKLAGGYTDTQYF. The CDR3, as DNA: TGTGCCAGCAGAAAGCTAGCGGGAGGCTACACAGATACGCAGTATTTT.